This T cell receptor (beta chain) stems from a study of shared clonotypes between healthy human individuals. General observations from the study: Shared across several donors were 4% to 6% of the naive CD4 clonotypes. A generally larger estimated richness was seen in naive subsets than in memory subsets.

TCRdb keeps only in-frame clones here, not all; method: immunoSEQ multiplex PCR. The table lists roughly 1,100,000 clones, approximately 70% of them singletons. This clone was observed a single time. Its cognate antigen is unknown. Unmatched junction bases numbered 5, after V lost 5 bases and J lost 3 bases. The CDR3 runs to 15 residues. Germline loops: CDR1 KGHSH, CDR2 LQKENI. The chain recombines TRBV18 with TRBJ1-4; 8 bases line up with TRBD1. Specimen: memory CD4+ T cells sorted from blood. Indicated subset: CD45RA-negative fraction. The TCR was taken from a man aged 18-30 years in good health. The CDR3, as DNA: TGTGCCAGCTCAAGCCAGGGGGCAGCTAATGAAAAACTGTTTTTT. Amino acid sequence: CASSSQGAANEKLFF. Full variable domain (missing parts from reference TRBV18 and TRBJ1-4): NAGVMQNPRHLVRRRGQEARLRCSPMKGHSHVYWYRQLPEEGLKFMVYLQKENIIDESGMPKERFSAEFPKEGPSILRIQQVVRGDSAAYFCASSSQGAANEKLFFGSGTQLSVL.